This T cell receptor (beta chain) was profiled in a study of T cell responses to AZD1222 COVID-19 vaccine. Notes on the study in general: Donors were mostly white British, more females; clonal diversity possibly underestimated.

In the case of this clone: The antigen is not known. At one of its ends the junction is not consistent with the germline gene, which may arise from a read error.

Looked up from germline, CDR1 is LNHDA and CDR2 is SQIVND (reference sequence). The CDR3 runs to 14 residues. TCRdb's copy holds only in-frame clones and misses some; the assay was immunoSEQ multiplex PCR. The profile shows 130,000 to 150,000 clones, roughly 90% of them singletons. V usage is TRBV19 and J usage is TRBJ1-1, with 7 bases aligning to TRBD1. The source is an adult who received the AZD1222 COVID-19 vaccine. The starting material was peripheral blood, obtained 28 days after the second AZD1222 dose. The CDR3 sequence is CASSFRQQGSEAFF. In DNA form, the CDR3 reads TGTGCCAGTAGTTTCAGGCAACAGGGGTCTGAGGCTTTCTTT. The full variable domain, in which reference TRBV19 and TRBJ1-1 provide the parts outside the CDR3, is DGGITQSPKYLFRKEGQNVTLSCEQNLNHDAMYWYRQDPGQGLRLIYYSQIVNDFQKGDIAEGYSVSREKKESFPLTVTSAQKNPTAFYLCASSFRQQGSEAFFGQGTRLTVV.